The next 30 T cell receptor beta chains were all read from a single sample in a study of long-term antiretroviral therapy in people with HIV. With survey level as its setting, the immunoSEQ assay was v3.0. Clones were read by immunoSEQ multiplex PCR, and TCRdb kept only the in-frame ones, dropping some. There are 30,000 to 40,000 clones in the sample; approximately 86% occur only once, and about 4% lies in the top ten. The specimen was unsorted PBMCs, collected just before starting antiretroviral therapy. The source of these receptors is a woman aged 18-30 years with HIV.

The V gene is TRBV7-2, the J gene TRBJ2-5; D tentatively fits TRBD1 or TRBD2 (6 bases each). The V gene's germline CDR1 is SGHTA and CDR2 FQGNSA. This CDR3 has 16 amino acids. V lost 8 bases and J lost 5, with 24 bases in between. CDR3 sequence: CASSRRRSGGWETQYF. CDR3 bases: TGTGCCAGCTCCCGTCGACGGTCCGGGGGCTGGGAGACCCAGTACTTC. Full variable domain (rest looked up from reference TRBV7-2 and TRBJ2-5): GAGVSQSPSNKVTEKGKDVELRCDPISGHTALYWYRQSLGQGLEFLIYFQGNSAPDKSGLPSDRFSAERTGGSVSTLTIQRTQQEDSAVYLCASSRRRSGGWETQYFGPGTRLLVL.

This rearrangement joins TRBV7-2 to TRBJ2-7; D is perhaps TRBD2 (6 bases). There are 15 residues in the CDR3. V lost 3 bases and J lost 2, with 14 bases in between. The V gene's germline CDR1 is SGHTA and CDR2 FQGNSA. The CDR3 coding sequence is TGTGCCAGCAGCTTCCTGGGAGGAAGGACCTACGAGCAGTACTTC. Residues: CASSFLGGRTYEQYF.

Details on this clone: The same CDR3 arises from other DNA sequences in this sample as well. The J gene is TRBJ2-1, the V gene TRBV15, with D perhaps TRBD2 (5 bases). This CDR3 is 14 amino acids long. Germline CDR1 is LNHNV and CDR2 is YYDKDF (reference sequence). Trimming pared 3 bases from V and 5 bases from J, leaving 11 bases between. CDR3 nucleotides: TGTGCCACCAGCAGGCCCGGGAACAACAATGAGCAGTTCTTC. Translation gives CATSRPGNNNEQFF.

This sequence joins TRBV7-2 and TRBJ1-3; D is perhaps TRBD1 (5 bases). The CDR3 loop spans 18 amino acids. Trimming stripped 2 bases from V and 0 bases from J, with 17 bases between. Germline V gives CDR1 SGHTA, CDR2 FQGNSA. DNA for the CDR3: TGTGCCAGCAGCTTAACCTCGGGACTCCGGAGCTCTGGAAACACCATATATTTT. This gives the protein CASSLTSGLRSSGNTIYF.

This clone turned up a few times. This rearrangement joins TRBV27 to TRBJ2-1; D perhaps matches TRBD1 (5 bases). Per the germline V gene, CDR1 is MNHEY and CDR2 is SMNVEV (reference sequence). Trimming left V 3 bases short and J 3 bases short, with 6 bases between. The CDR3 runs to 13 residues. The CDR3: CASSFRGYNEQFF. The CDR3 DNA reads as TGTGCCAGCAGTTTTAGGGGCTACAATGAGCAGTTCTTC.

The rearrangement links TRBV6-1 to TRBJ2-7; D perhaps matches TRBD1 (8 bases). The CDR3 loop spans 16 amino acids. Between the trimmed V and J ends, which lost 2 bases and 4 bases, there was a span of 18 bases. Germline values: CDR1 MNHNS, CDR2 SASEGT. CDR3 bases: TGTGCCAGCAGTGAAATCAGGGGGCGCGGGGGATACGAGCAGTACTTC. Its translation is CASSEIRGRGGYEQYF.

This clone was counted only a few times. The rearrangement uses TRBV18 and TRBJ1-5; TRBD1 agrees at 10 bases. This CDR3 region has 15 residues. Trimming cost V 8 bases and J 1 base; bases outside gene matches: 5. The V gene's germline CDR1 is KGHSH and CDR2 LQKENI. CDR3 amino acids: CASTGQGVSNQPQHF. In DNA form, the CDR3 reads TGTGCCAGCACCGGACAGGGGGTAAGCAATCAGCCCCAGCATTTT.

This clone was counted once. The V and J genes are TRBV4-3 and TRBJ2-4; no reliable D call. Trimming cost V 4 bases and J 5 bases, with 15 bases left between them. The CDR3 has 15 residues. CDR1 LGHNA and CDR2 YSLEER come from the germline V gene. CDR3 loop: CASSLHTGIQNIQYF. The CDR3 DNA follows: TGCGCCAGCAGCCTACACACGGGCATACAAAACATTCAGTACTTC.

In nucleotides, the CDR3 is TGTGCCAGCAGTTTATCGGAGGACAGTAAGCCAGCTTTCTTT. As protein: CASSLSEDSKPAFF. The chain uses TRBV27 and TRBJ1-1; maybe TRBD1 (6 bases). V was shortened by 0 bases and J by 10 bases, with 15 bases between the two germline ends. The CDR3 runs to 14 residues. CDR1 and CDR2 from the germline V gene are MNHEY and SMNVEV (reference sequence).

As regards this clone: Relative to the germline gene, one junction end is altered; a read error may explain this. V gene TRBV7-7 combines with J gene TRBJ2-2, with D maybe TRBD1 (5 bases). The CDR3 consists of 16 residues. Germline CDR1 reads SSHAT; CDR2 reads FNYEAQ (reference sequence). The CDR3 sequence: CASSLQAGRSTGELFF. CDR3 DNA sequence: TGTGCTAGCAGCTTACAGGCAGGGCGCTCCACCGGGGAGCTGTTTTTT.

The rearrangement joins TRBV6-1 to TRBJ2-3; 9 bases agree with TRBD2. The CDR3 spans 16 residues. The germline CDR1 and CDR2 sequences are MNHNS and SASEGT. J lost 1 base, V lost 1 base, and 3 bases had no gene match. Written as DNA, the CDR3 is TGTGCCAGCAGTGAAGTCCTAGCGGGACGCACAGATACGCAGTATTTT. Translating gives CASSEVLAGRTDTQYF.

J is TRBJ2-5 and V is TRBV11-1; D might be TRBD1 (6 bases). Trimming cost V 5 bases and J 4 bases, with 17 bases left between them. There are 15 residues in the CDR3. The germline V gene has CDR1 SGHAT and CDR2 FQDESV (reference sequence). CDR3 residues: CASSPPRGIGETQYF. The CDR3 nucleotides read TGTGCCAGCAGCCCCCCTAGGGGGATCGGAGAGACCCAGTACTTC.

CDR3 DNA: TGCGCCAGCAGCTTGCAAGGGACTAGCGGGAGCATCCAAGAGACCCAGTACTTC. This codes for CASSLQGTSGSIQETQYF. The rearrangement links TRBV5-1 to TRBJ2-5; 14 positions agree with TRBD2. Germline CDR1 is SGHRS and CDR2 is YFSETQ. J lost 1 base, V lost 1 base, and 6 bases had no gene match. This CDR3 contains 18 residues.

The chain combines TRBV7-2 with TRBJ2-7; TRBD2 aligns across 8 bases. V was pared by 2 bases and J by 0 bases, with 9 bases of the junction left unmatched. Germline CDR1 SGHTA, CDR2 FQGNSA. CDR3 length equals 17 residues. In DNA, the CDR3 is TGTGCCAGCAGCTTATCCACTAGCGGAACGAGCTCCTACGAGCAGTACTTC. It is translated as CASSLSTSGTSSYEQYF.

V is TRBV5-1 and J is TRBJ1-1; D perhaps matches TRBD1 (5 bases). Germline loops: CDR1 SGHRS, CDR2 YFSETQ. Between the trimmed V and J ends, which lost 7 bases and 1 base, there was a span of 14 bases. The CDR3 has 14 residues. Written as DNA, the CDR3 is TGCGCCAGCCGGGGGAACACAGAGAACACTGAAGCTTTCTTT. It yields the protein CASRGNTENTEAFF.

J is TRBJ2-3 and V is TRBV6-5; D is uncertain. The ends were cut back, 1 base at V and 3 bases at J, with 8 bases in the middle. The germline V gene has CDR1 MNHEY and CDR2 SVGAGI. CDR3 length: 14 amino acids. The CDR3 DNA follows: TGTGCCAGCAGTTACTATTCCCTTACAGATACGCAGTATTTT. This gives the protein CASSYYSLTDTQYF.

Of note for this clone: This sample also contains other DNA sequences that code for the same CDR3. The gene calls are TRBV7-9 and TRBJ2-7; a weak D match, TRBD1 (6 bases). Trimming took 1 base from V and 3 from J, leaving 10 bases between them. The CDR3 extends over 14 amino acids. Germline V gives CDR1 SEHNR, CDR2 FQNEAQ (reference sequence). The CDR3 here is CASSLVGQYYEQYF. The CDR3 nucleotides read TGTGCCAGCAGCTTAGTCGGACAGTACTACGAGCAGTACTTC.

The chain couples TRBV28 to TRBJ2-1, with D possibly being TRBD2 (5 bases). The germline V gene has CDR1 MDHEN and CDR2 SYDVKM. Trimming cost V 10 bases and J 8 bases, with 27 bases left between them. The CDR3 contains 16 residues. The chain's CDR3 is CAIHEEGAAPQDEQFF. CDR3 bases: TGTGCCATCCACGAAGAGGGAGCGGCCCCTCAAGATGAGCAGTTCTTC.

This chain joins TRBV11-2 and TRBJ2-3; D gene uncertain. The CDR3 extends over 14 amino acids. Germline assignment: CDR1 SGHAT and CDR2 FQNNGV. Trimming took off 1 base at V and 1 base at J, with 6 bases between the two ends. Here the CDR3 reads CASSLGPRTDTQYF. In DNA, the CDR3 is TGTGCCAGCAGCTTAGGACCCCGCACAGATACGCAGTATTTT.

The V gene is TRBV6-6, the J gene TRBJ1-3; 8 bases are shared with TRBD1. The CDR3 length is 16 residues. The trim removed 5 bases at V and 4 bases at J, leaving 10 bases unmatched. The germline gives CDR1 MNHNY, CDR2 SVGAGI (reference sequence). CDR3 sequence reads: CASSQIDRGLGNTIYF. Here the CDR3 DNA reads TGTGCCAGCAGTCAGATCGACAGGGGACTCGGAAACACCATATATTTT.

The chain combines TRBV6-6 with TRBJ2-2; 10 bases are a match to TRBD1. The J segment lost 2 bases and the V segment lost 10 bases, leaving 10 bases of the junction unmatched. The CDR3 length is 16 residues. Germline values: CDR1 MNHNY, CDR2 SVGAGI (reference sequence). CDR3 DNA: TGTGCCACAGCTCCGGGGACAGGGGTTAACACCGGGGAGCTGTTTTTT. Its protein product is CATAPGTGVNTGELFF.

V and J are TRBV23-1 and TRBJ2-2; D call uncertain. TRBV23-1 is an ORF, and what it does is uncertain. This CDR3 contains 12 residues. V lost 8 bases, J lost 3 bases, and 7 bases lay in between. CDR3 in DNA: TGCGCCAGCCGACCCGACACCGGGGAGCTGTTTTTT. Amino acid sequence: CASRPDTGELFF.

This chain connects TRBV6-5 to TRBJ1-2; the match to TRBD1 covers 10 bases. Germline CDR1 is MNHEY and CDR2 is SVGAGI. Germline trimming cut 5 bases from V and 4 bases from J; bases unmatched to any gene: 7. The CDR3 runs to 15 residues. CDR3 amino acids: CASSPLTGGGYGYTF. The CDR3 DNA is TGTGCCAGCAGTCCGTTGACAGGGGGCGGCTATGGCTACACCTTC.

This sequence joins TRBV5-4 and TRBJ1-5; a weak D match, TRBD1 (5 bases). CDR3 size: 14 residues. Germline V gene lookup returns CDR1 SGHNT and CDR2 YYREEE (reference sequence). Trimming removed 2 bases from V and 3 bases from J, with 9 bases in between. CDR3 sequence: CASSFGGINQPQHF. Written as DNA, the CDR3 is TGTGCCAGCAGCTTTGGGGGGATCAATCAGCCCCAGCATTTT.

V and J are TRBV29-1 and TRBJ2-7, with TRBD1 matching 9 bases. The CDR3 totals 14 residues. J lost 4 bases, V lost 6 bases, and 10 bases had no gene match. Germline lookup yields CDR1 SQVTM and CDR2 ANQGSEA. The CDR3 here is CSVLPGQGSYEQYF. CDR3 in DNA: TGCAGCGTCCTACCGGGACAGGGTTCGTACGAGCAGTACTTC.

This sequence joins TRBV6-6 and TRBJ1-5; the D is unclear. The CDR3 covers 14 residues. Germline assignment: CDR1 MNHNY and CDR2 SVGAGI (reference sequence). V dropped 4 bases and J dropped 7 bases, with 14 bases sitting between them. The CDR3 spells CASSFESVAQPQHF. CDR3 in DNA: TGTGCCAGCAGTTTTGAGAGTGTGGCCCAGCCCCAGCATTTT.

This clone was observed a single time. The gene calls are TRBV7-2 and TRBJ1-3, with D unclear. This CDR3 spans 15 amino acids. Per the germline V gene, CDR1 is SGHTA and CDR2 is FQGNSA. The germline V and J ends were trimmed by 1 base and 0 bases, with 7 bases remaining between them. For the CDR3, the DNA is TGTGCCAGCAGCTTAGGGCGGACCTCTGGAAACACCATATATTTT. It translates to CASSLGRTSGNTIYF.

This clone was observed a handful of times. This rearrangement joins TRBV6-6 to TRBJ1-2, with D unresolved. CDR1 MNHNY and CDR2 SVGAGI come from the germline V gene (reference sequence). V was pared by 2 bases and J by 7 bases, with 2 bases between. CDR3 length equals 10 residues. The CDR3 region is CASSYGGYTF. CDR3 bases: TGTGCCAGCAGTTACGGTGGCTACACCTTC.

The J gene is TRBJ1-2, the V gene TRBV28; D might be TRBD1 (6 bases). Trimming took off 5 bases at V and 5 bases at J, with 15 bases between the two ends. Germline-derived CDR1 and CDR2 are MDHEN and SYDVKM. There are 14 residues in the CDR3. The CDR3 DNA follows: TGTGCCAGCAGTCTACCGGGACAAGGATATGGCTACACCTTC. Amino acids: CASSLPGQGYGYTF.

CDR3 nucleotide sequence: TGTGCCAGCAGCTTAGAATCCCGGGGCACCGGGGAGCTGTTTTTT. Its protein product is CASSLESRGTGELFF. V is TRBV7-3 and J is TRBJ2-2; D is perhaps TRBD2 (5 bases). The V and J ends lost 2 bases and 4 bases respectively, with 11 bases between them. The CDR3 consists of 15 residues. The germline gives CDR1 SGHTA, CDR2 FQGTGA. Together with reference TRBV7-3 and TRBJ2-2, the CDR3 gives the full variable domain: GAGVSQTPSNKVTEKGKYVELRCDPISGHTALYWYRQSLGQGPEFLIYFQGTGAADDSGLPNDRFFAVRPEGSVSTLKIQRTERGDSAVYLCASSLESRGTGELFFGEGSRLTVL.